This TCR beta chain was sequenced in a study of T cell responses to AZD1222 COVID-19 vaccine. Study results and limitations: There were mostly white British donors and more females than males, and clonal diversity was possibly underestimated. Recipients of AZD1222 seropositive at baseline numbered only five or six.

V was shortened by 5 bases and J by 2 bases, with 18 bases between the two germline ends. Germline CDR1 SGHAT, CDR2 FQNNGV. This CDR3 contains 17 residues. This clone has only one observation. Its antigen is unidentified. Sequencing used immunoSEQ multiplex PCR; TCRdb keeps in-frame clones, though not all of them. The data contain some 74,000 clones, 70% to 90% of them singletons. This clonotype was obtained from an adult who received the AZD1222 COVID-19 vaccine. Specimen: peripheral blood, collected 28 days after the second AZD1222 dose. J is TRBJ2-2 and V is TRBV11-2, with D perhaps TRBD2 (6 bases). The CDR3 region is CASSTLRDSGNTGELFF. CDR3 DNA: TGTGCCAGCAGCACGTTGCGGGATTCGGGAAACACCGGGGAGCTGTTTTTT.